The rows below give T cell receptor beta chains drawn from one sample of a study of blood T cells in healthy people across ages. MiXCR, run by TCRdb on the 5' RACE reads, gives a single entry per CDR3 protein. The sample has 600,000 to 800,000 distinct CDR3 sequences, around 20% seen once. Sequencing was performed on blood. These TCRs come from a man between 65 and 85 years old in good health. Both conserved end residues are part of each CDR3.

V	length	J	CDR3
TRBV3-1	12	TRBJ2-7	CTSSNNVGEQYF
TRBV29-1	14	TRBJ1-2	CSVSGTGADYGYTF
TRBV9	15	TRBJ2-5	CASSARTGLPETQYF
TRBV7-8	14	TRBJ2-7	CASSLAAQKGEQYF
TRBV6-1	13	TRBJ2-1	CASSGEGIGEQFF
TRBV3-1	17	-	CASSQVWGTSRSNEQFF
TRBV27	16	TRBJ2-7	CASRVRDTSVSYEQYF
TRBV28	16	TRBJ2-3	CASSLLFGSGTDTQYF
TRBV11-2	13	TRBJ1-4	CASSLTANEKLFF
TRBV7-2	14	-	CASSLRQGSVEQFF
TRBV5-1	14	TRBJ2-2	CASTAGGNTGELFF
TRBV3-1	17	TRBJ1-3	CASSQNPTGGVGNTIYF
TRBV27	17	TRBJ2-5	CASSLYFASGRGETQYF
TRBV5-1	11	TRBJ1-2	CASRLLGGYTF
TRBV19	14	TRBJ2-7	CASSQQWASYEQYF
TRBV6-1	12	TRBJ2-7	CASSESPWEQYF
TRBV6-1	14	TRBJ2-5	CASRGQALLGTQYF
TRBV3-1	13	TRBJ2-1	CASTQLAGSEQFF